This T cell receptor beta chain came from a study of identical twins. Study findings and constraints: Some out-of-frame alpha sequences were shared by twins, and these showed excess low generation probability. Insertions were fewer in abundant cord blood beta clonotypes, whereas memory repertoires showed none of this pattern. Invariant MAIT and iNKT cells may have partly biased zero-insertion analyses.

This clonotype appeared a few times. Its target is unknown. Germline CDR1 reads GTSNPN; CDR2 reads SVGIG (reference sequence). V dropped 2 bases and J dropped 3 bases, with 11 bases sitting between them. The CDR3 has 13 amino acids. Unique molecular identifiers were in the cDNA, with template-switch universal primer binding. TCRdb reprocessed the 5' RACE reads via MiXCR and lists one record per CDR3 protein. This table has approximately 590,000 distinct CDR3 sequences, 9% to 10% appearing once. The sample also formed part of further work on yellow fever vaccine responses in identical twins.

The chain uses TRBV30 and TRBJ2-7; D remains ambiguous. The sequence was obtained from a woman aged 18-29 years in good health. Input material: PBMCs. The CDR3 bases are TGTGCCTGGAGTTTGGGGAACCACTACGAGCAGTACTTC. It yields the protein CAWSLGNHYEQYF.